This T cell receptor (beta chain) was obtained from a study of blood T cell repertoires in COVID-19. Overall study: COVID-19 samples, acute and convalescent, were from the United States, Italy and Spain.

The data were produced by immunoSEQ multiplex PCR, yet TCRdb's version contains in-frame clones alone and is incomplete. Of more than 250,000 clones listed, roughly 88% are singletons. The sequence derives from a man in his thirties or forties who had recovered from COVID-19. Input material: PBMCs or T cells enriched from blood (not recorded which).

The CDR3 nucleotides are TGCGCCAGCAGTACGGACAGTAGCAATCAGCCCCAGCATTTT. It codes for CASSTDSSNQPQHF. This chain links TRBV5-1 with TRBJ1-5, with D tentatively TRBD1 (6 bases). The ends were cut back, 5 bases at V and 0 bases at J, with 9 bases in the middle. The CDR3 totals 14 residues. Germline loops: CDR1 SGHRS, CDR2 YFSETQ.